These 19 T cell receptor beta chains came from one sample sequenced in a study of control samples from healthy donors and cancer patients. Libraries were prepared by immunoSEQ multiplex PCR; TCRdb keeps only in-frame clonotypes and omits some of them. Of about 92,000 clones listed, 82% are singletons. The material sequenced was blood. These receptors were obtained from a woman aged 60-70 years in good health.

This clone was observed once. The chain recombines TRBV5-4 with TRBJ2-5; tentative D call: TRBD2 (6 bases). The V gene lost 4 bases and the J gene lost 2 bases, with 12 bases spanning the gap. The CDR3 spans 14 residues. Germline CDR1 and CDR2: SGHNT and YYREEE (reference sequence). The CDR3 sequence is CASSGGVLQETQYF. The CDR3 coding sequence is TGTGCCAGCAGCGGCGGGGTGTTGCAAGAGACCCAGTACTTC.

Worth noting for this clone: A junction end diverges from the germline sequence, so it may reflect a read error. The chain carries TRBV28 and TRBJ1-1; 9 bases fit TRBD1. Germline V CDR1 and CDR2: MDHEN, SYDVKM. This CDR3 has 13 residues. As DNA, the CDR3 is TGTGCCGGCAGTGAACAGGGGGCGGGTGAAGCTTTCTTT. Protein product: CAGSEQGAGEAFF. Drawing the rest from reference TRBV28 and TRBJ1-1, the complete variable domain is DVKVTQSSRYLVKRTGEKVFLECVQDMDHENMFWYRQDPGLGLRLIYFSYDVKMKEKGDIPEGYSVSREKKERFSLILESASTNQTSMYLCAGSEQGAGEAFFGQGTRLTVV.

V usage is TRBV19 and J usage is TRBJ1-6; 8 bases are shared with TRBD1. V dropped 0 bases and J dropped 11; count of bases not matched to a gene: 9. Germline lookup yields CDR1 LNHDA and CDR2 SQIVND (reference sequence). The CDR3 covers 16 residues. The CDR3 coding sequence is TGTGCCAGTAGTATAGAGAGACAGGGGTTTTTGGCACCCCTCCACTTT. Encoded protein: CASSIERQGFLAPLHF.

This chain links TRBV5-4 with TRBJ1-2; D call uncertain. This CDR3 region has 13 residues. Germline lookup yields CDR1 SGHNT and CDR2 YYREEE (reference sequence). V was clipped by 2 bases and J by 1 base, with 6 bases between them. The CDR3 sequence: CASSFQNNYGYTF. The CDR3, as DNA: TGTGCCAGCAGCTTTCAGAATAACTATGGCTACACCTTC.

The chain joins TRBV5-4 to TRBJ2-5, with D possibly matching TRBD2 (6 bases). The length of the CDR3 is 15 residues. Trimming cost V 5 bases and J 1 base, with 15 bases left between them. The germline V gene has CDR1 SGHNT and CDR2 YYREEE (reference sequence). The chain's CDR3 is CASSNPRGTQETQYF. The CDR3 bases are TGTGCCAGCAGTAACCCTCGGGGGACCCAAGAGACCCAGTACTTC.

The V and J genes are TRBV5-1 and TRBJ2-7; perhaps TRBD2 as D (6 bases). This CDR3 spans 13 amino acids. The germline gives CDR1 SGHRS, CDR2 YFSETQ. The germline V and J ends were trimmed by 1 base and 2 bases, with 7 bases remaining between them. The CDR3 region is CASSLLATYEQYF. CDR3 in DNA: TGCGCCAGCAGCTTGCTAGCGACCTACGAGCAGTACTTC. Drawing the rest from reference TRBV5-1 and TRBJ2-7, the complete variable domain is KAGVTQTPRYLIKTRGQQVTLSCSPISGHRSVSWYQQTPGQGLQFLFEYFSETQRNKGNFPGRFSGRQFSNSRSEMNVSTLELGDSALYLCASSLLATYEQYFGPGTRLTVT.

This chain connects TRBV4-1 to TRBJ2-7, with D perhaps TRBD2 (5 bases). Germline CDR1 is MGHRA and CDR2 is YSYEKL. V dropped 1 base and J dropped 2 bases, with 15 bases sitting between them. The CDR3 sequence is 16 residues long. Here the CDR3 reads CASSQAERAGAYEQYF. In DNA, the CDR3 is TGCGCCAGCAGCCAAGCGGAGAGGGCGGGTGCCTACGAGCAGTACTTC.

The CDR3 spells CASSLSISQETQYF. The CDR3 DNA reads TGTGCCAGCAGTTTGTCTATCTCTCAAGAGACCCAGTACTTC. The genes are TRBV28 and TRBJ2-5; D remains ambiguous. The CDR3 is made up of 14 amino acids. Germline V gives CDR1 MDHEN, CDR2 SYDVKM. V was trimmed by 3 bases and J by 2 bases, leaving 10 bases between them. The whole variable domain, remainder taken from reference TRBV28 and TRBJ2-5, is DVKVTQSSRYLVKRTGEKVFLECVQDMDHENMFWYRQDPGLGLRLIYFSYDVKMKEKGDIPEGYSVSREKKERFSLILESASTNQTSMYLCASSLSISQETQYFGPGTRLLVL.

This chain joins TRBV19 and TRBJ1-3; perhaps TRBD1 as D (6 bases). The V gene lost 7 bases and the J gene lost 0 bases, with 10 bases spanning the gap. CDR1 is LNHDA, CDR2 SQIVND, per germline (reference sequence). CDR3 size: 14 residues. CDR3 coding DNA: TGTGCCAGTACCGGGACAACCTCTGGAAACACCATATATTTT. Residues: CASTGTTSGNTIYF.

The chain employs TRBV18 and TRBJ2-1; D gene unclear. CDR3 length: 15 residues. The V end was cut by 5 bases, the J end by 1 base, with 12 bases between. CDR1 KGHSH and CDR2 LQKENI come from the germline V gene. The CDR3 DNA follows: TGTGCCAGCTCATTAGGCACCGTTTCCTACAATGAGCAGTTCTTC. This encodes CASSLGTVSYNEQFF.

The chain employs TRBV5-1 and TRBJ2-7, with D maybe TRBD1 (6 bases). CDR3 length equals 14 residues. From germline, CDR1 is SGHRS and CDR2 YFSETQ. The germline V and J ends were trimmed by 5 bases and 3 bases, with 15 bases remaining between them. Here the CDR3 DNA reads TGCGCCAGCAGTCCTACGGGACATGGCTACGAGCAGTACTTC. It codes for CASSPTGHGYEQYF.

V is TRBV5-4 and J is TRBJ2-3; the match to TRBD2 covers 10 bases. This CDR3 spans 15 amino acids. The germline CDR1 and CDR2 sequences are SGHNT and YYREEE (reference sequence). V shed 4 bases and J 6 bases; nucleotides not matched to a gene: 8. This CDR3 reads CASSTPSGGGDTQYF. Written as DNA, the CDR3 is TGTGCCAGCAGCACCCCTAGCGGGGGAGGTGATACGCAGTATTTT.

The rearrangement links TRBV9 to TRBJ1-1; D gene unclear. The CDR3 has 13 amino acids. Germline loops: CDR1 SGDLS, CDR2 YYNGEE. V was clipped by 4 bases and J by 5 bases, with 12 bases between them. The CDR3 is CASSPTPETEAFF. The CDR3 DNA reads as TGTGCCAGCAGCCCCACGCCAGAGACTGAAGCTTTCTTT.

The J gene is TRBJ2-3, the V gene TRBV5-5; D perhaps matches TRBD1 (6 bases). V was trimmed by 1 base and J by 0 bases, leaving 15 bases between them. CDR3 length: 17 residues. Germline loops: CDR1 SGHKS, CDR2 YYEKEE (reference sequence). The CDR3 coding sequence is TGTGCCAGCAGCTTGAAATCAGGGGCCATTAGCACAGATACGCAGTATTTT. This sequence encodes CASSLKSGAISTDTQYF. Combining the CDR3 with reference TRBV5-5 and TRBJ2-3 gives the whole variable domain DAGVTQSPTHLIKTRGQQVTLRCSPISGHKSVSWYQQVLGQGPQFIFQYYEKEERGRGNFPDRFSARQFPNYSSELNVNALLLGDSALYLCASSLKSGAISTDTQYFGPGTRLTVL.

CDR3 region: CASSLTGGSEQYF. Written as DNA, the CDR3 is TGTGCCAGCAGCTTAACGGGAGGGTCCGAGCAGTACTTC. V usage is TRBV7-6 and J usage is TRBJ2-7; 8 bases align to TRBD2. The V gene's germline CDR1 is SGHVS and CDR2 FNYEAQ. The CDR3 covers 13 residues. J was trimmed by 6 bases and V by 2 bases; bases with no gene match: 3.

The chain carries TRBV19 and TRBJ1-5; TRBD1 matches 8 bases. The CDR3 is 17 amino acids. V dropped 5 bases and J dropped 2; count of bases not matched to a gene: 11. The germline gives CDR1 LNHDA, CDR2 SQIVND (reference sequence). CDR3 nucleotide sequence: TGTGCCAGTAGTCTGGGCAGGGGGCATGTAGGCAATCAGCCCCAGCATTTT. Translating gives CASSLGRGHVGNQPQHF.

The J gene is TRBJ1-5, the V gene TRBV28, with 7 bases lining up with TRBD1. V shed 5 bases, J shed 15 bases, and the junction held 16 bases outside the gene matches. The CDR3 has 14 residues. The V gene's germline CDR1 is MDHEN and CDR2 SYDVKM. CDR3 in amino acids: CASSPLSTGYYRHF. The CDR3 DNA reads TGTGCCAGCAGTCCGCTCTCGACAGGGTATTATCGGCATTTT.

The chain has TRBV5-1 and TRBJ2-7; D is unclear. The CDR3 is 15 amino acids. V shed 0 bases and J shed 2 bases, with 12 bases lying between them. Germline V gene data show CDR1 as SGHRS and CDR2 as YFSETQ. This CDR3 reads CASSLGPTPTYEQYF. CDR3 in DNA: TGCGCCAGCAGCTTGGGTCCGACACCGACCTACGAGCAGTACTTC.

J is TRBJ1-3 and V is TRBV19; D not certain. Trimming removed 2 bases from V and 0 bases from J, with 5 bases in between. The CDR3 has 14 amino acids. CDR1 is LNHDA, CDR2 SQIVND, per germline (reference sequence). This CDR3 reads CASSISSSGNTIYF. CDR3 DNA: TGTGCCAGTAGTATAAGCAGCTCTGGAAACACCATATATTTT.